The rows below give T cell receptor beta chains drawn from one sample of a study of cytomegalovirus exposure and HLA in healthy donors. The assay was immunoSEQ multiplex PCR, and TCRdb's table has in-frame clones only and misses some. The sample holds roughly 130,000 clones, nearly 90% seen once. Input material: PBMCs. The receptors were gathered from a man aged 30-40 years in good health and CMV-seronegative. CDR3s include the opening cysteine and the closing phenylalanine or tryptophan. The D gene is left open where the match is weak. The listing skips clone size in some rows; elsewhere it reads once, few, many or a size class.

cdr3_nt,cdr3_aa,j_call,v_call,cdr3_length,clone_size,d_call
TGTGCCAGCAGTGCCGACAGGAGCCGTAACACCATATATTTT,CASSADRSRNTIYF,TRBJ1-3,TRBV6-5,14,-,-
TGTGCCAGTAGTGGGCCCGTGGGGCCCCAGCATTTT,CASSGPVGPQHF,TRBJ1-5,TRBV19,12,-,-
TGTGCCAGCAGCTCGGGACTACCCCAAGAGACCCAGTACTTC,CASSSGLPQETQYF,TRBJ2-5,TRBV7-6,14,-,TRBD2
TGTGCCAGCAGTGAATATGGGGGGAGCTCCTACGAGCAGTACTTC,CASSEYGGSSYEQYF,TRBJ2-7,TRBV2,15,-,-
TGTGCCAGCAGTTACCAATCTGGGGCCAACGTCCTGACTTTC,CASSYQSGANVLTF,TRBJ2-6,TRBV6-5,14,once,-
TGTGCCAGCAGCCTCAAGGAGGGACTCAGGTCCTACGAGCAGTACTTC,CASSLKEGLRSYEQYF,TRBJ2-7,TRBV14,16,-,-
TGCGCCAGCAGCTTGGCCCCCGGGTCGGCGAACACTGAAGCTTTCTTT,CASSLAPGSANTEAFF,TRBJ1-1,TRBV5-1,16,-,-
TGCAGCGTTGGCGAGGGAACAACAGATACGCAGTATTTT,CSVGEGTTDTQYF,TRBJ2-3,TRBV29-1,13,-,-
TGTGCCAGCCTGGGCTATCAACCTCGGGATACGCAGTATTTT,CASLGYQPRDTQYF,TRBJ2-3,TRBV2,14,-,-
TGTGCCAGCAGCCCTACTCGATACGTATACAATGAGCAGTTCTTC,CASSPTRYVYNEQFF,TRBJ2-1,TRBV6-5,15,-,-
TGTGCCAGCGGGTCAGGAGACAGGGCCTCCTATTTCGAAGCTTTCTTT,CASGSGDRASYFEAFF,TRBJ1-1,TRBV28,16,-,TRBD1
TGTGCCAGCAGCCGAGGGGGGGTGTACGGCACAGATACGCAGTATTTT,CASSRGGVYGTDTQYF,TRBJ2-3,TRBV5-4,16,-,-
TGTGCCAGCAGTCCCCACAGGAGCTCCTACAATGAGCAGTTCTTC,CASSPHRSSYNEQFF,TRBJ2-1,TRBV27,15,-,-
TGTGCCAGCAGTTATCGACCGACAGGGGACGAGCAGTACTTC,CASSYRPTGDEQYF,TRBJ2-7,TRBV6-5,14,few,TRBD1
TGTGCCAGCAGCACCAATCGGGGGGACACCATATATTTT,CASSTNRGDTIYF,TRBJ1-3,TRBV7-3,13,-,-
TGTGCCAGCAGCTTAGGGTCGATGGACAGGGATACAGATACGCAGTATTTT,CASSLGSMDRDTDTQYF,TRBJ2-3,TRBV7-9,17,-,TRBD1
TGTGCCAGCAGCGTAGATGTCATGAACACTGAAGCTTTCTTT,CASSVDVMNTEAFF,TRBJ1-1,TRBV9,14,-,-
TGTGCCAGCAGCGTAGCGGGACAGGGTGCGGTGGAGGGGGCCAACGTCCTGACTTTC,CASSVAGQGAVEGANVLTF,TRBJ2-6,TRBV9,19,once,TRBD1
TGTGCCAGCAGCTTGGCGGCAGGGCTCTCCTACGAGCAGTACTTC,CASSLAAGLSYEQYF,TRBJ2-7,TRBV5-4,15,-,-
TGTGCCGGGTCACCACCGGAGGGGTACAATGAGCAGTTCTTC,CAGSPPEGYNEQFF,TRBJ2-1,TRBV18,14,-,-
TGTGCCATCAGTGAGACGACAGAAAATAATGAAAAACTGTTTTTT,CAISETTENNEKLFF,TRBJ1-4,TRBV10-3,15,many,-
TGTGCCAGCAGTAACCTACAGGGGTTGAGTTCACCCCTCCACTTT,CASSNLQGLSSPLHF,TRBJ1-6,TRBV27,15,-,TRBD1
TGTGCCAGCAGTGAAAACCCGGGATGGGCCACTGAAGCTTTCTTT,CASSENPGWATEAFF,TRBJ1-1,TRBV2,15,-,-
TGTGCCAGCAGCCCCTCGAGCGACACCGGGGAGCTGTTTTTT,CASSPSSDTGELFF,TRBJ2-2,TRBV7-2,14,-,-
TGTGCCAGCAATTACAGGGGGAACTCCTACGAGCAGTACTTC,CASNYRGNSYEQYF,TRBJ2-7,TRBV28,14,-,TRBD1
TGCGCCAGCAGGCCCGCCGGGACTGGCAATCAGCCCCAGCATTTT,CASRPAGTGNQPQHF,TRBJ1-5,TRBV4-1,15,-,-
TGTGCCATTCGTCGGGACAGAGGGATGAACACTGAAGCTTTCTTT,CAIRRDRGMNTEAFF,TRBJ1-1,TRBV28,15,-,TRBD1
TGTGCCAGTAGCCCCTCGGGCAGGGATCGCAATCAGCCCCAGCATTTT,CASSPSGRDRNQPQHF,TRBJ1-5,TRBV19,16,-,-
TGTGCCAGCAGTTACTCTCGGGGGAGCTCTGGAAACACCATATATTTT,CASSYSRGSSGNTIYF,TRBJ1-3,TRBV6-5,16,-,-
TGTGCCAGCAGCGCACAGGGGTTTCAGCCCCAGCATTTT,CASSAQGFQPQHF,TRBJ1-5,TRBV7-2,13,once,TRBD1
TGTGCCAGCAGCTTAGCTGAGGATCAGCCCCAGCATTTT,CASSLAEDQPQHF,TRBJ1-5,TRBV11-1,13,-,-
TGTGCCAGCAGGCCGGGACAGGGGAACTACGAGCAGTACTTC,CASRPGQGNYEQYF,TRBJ2-7,TRBV2,14,once,TRBD1
TGTGCCAGCAGCCAGACTAGCGGCTGCAATGAGCAGTTCTTC,CASSQTSGCNEQFF,TRBJ2-1,TRBV7-6,14,-,TRBD2
TGTGCCAGCAGTTACCGGGGGTTTTACGGCTACACCTTC,CASSYRGFYGYTF,TRBJ1-2,TRBV6-5,13,-,-
TGCGCCAGCAGCCAAGACCCCCGCGAGGAGACCCAGTACTTC,CASSQDPREETQYF,TRBJ2-5,TRBV4-1,14,-,-
TGTGCCAGCAGTTACTCGGTTCCGAGTTACTACGAGCAGTACTTC,CASSYSVPSYYEQYF,TRBJ2-7,TRBV6-5,15,once,-
TGTGCCAGCAGCCGTAAAGGACAGGGGGCGGGTGGCTACACCTTC,CASSRKGQGAGGYTF,TRBJ1-2,TRBV6-6,15,-,TRBD1
TGCGCCAGCAGCTATCAGGGGAGGGACACTGAAGCTTTCTTT,CASSYQGRDTEAFF,TRBJ1-1,TRBV5-1,14,-,-
TGTGCCAGCAGTCTTCCCCTAGCGGGCGCACTCGAGCAGTACTTC,CASSLPLAGALEQYF,TRBJ2-7,TRBV28,15,once,TRBD2
TGTGCCAGCAGGACAGGGAGCAATCAGCCCCAGCATTTT,CASRTGSNQPQHF,TRBJ1-5,TRBV6-5,13,-,TRBD1
TGCGCCAGCAGCCAAGACGGCTCGGGGGCCTACGAGCAGTACTTC,CASSQDGSGAYEQYF,TRBJ2-7,TRBV4-3,15,-,-
TGTGCCAGCAGTTACGGCAGGGGCTCCTACGAGCAGTACTTC,CASSYGRGSYEQYF,TRBJ2-7,TRBV6-5,14,few,-
TGTGCCAGCAGCTTTGGTCCGGTTAACTATGGCTACACCTTC,CASSFGPVNYGYTF,TRBJ1-2,TRBV5-6,14,-,-
TGTGCCAGCAGCACCCAAGCGGGGGGGCCAAGAGATACGCAGTATTTT,CASSTQAGGPRDTQYF,TRBJ2-3,TRBV7-2,16,-,TRBD2
TGTGCCGGGACAGGGACCCTCTACGAGCAGTACTTC,CAGTGTLYEQYF,TRBJ2-7,TRBV2,12,-,TRBD1
TGTGCCAGCAGCTTAGCCCAGGGTCCGGTCTATGGCTACACCTTC,CASSLAQGPVYGYTF,TRBJ1-2,TRBV7-9,15,once,-
TGTGCCAGCAGCTTAGAGGGACAGGGCCTTAATTCACCCCTCCACTTT,CASSLEGQGLNSPLHF,TRBJ1-6,TRBV7-6,16,-,TRBD1
TGTGCCAGCAGCGACAGGGGATCAAACTATGGCTACACCTTC,CASSDRGSNYGYTF,TRBJ1-2,TRBV7-9,14,-,TRBD1
TGTGCCAGCAGCTATACAGGGGCATGGGGCTATGGCTACACCTTC,CASSYTGAWGYGYTF,TRBJ1-2,TRBV7-2,15,few,TRBD1
TGTGCCAGCAGCTCGGGGGGGCCCGAGGAAAAACTGTTTTTT,CASSSGGPEEKLFF,TRBJ1-4,TRBV13,14,-,-
TGTGCCAGCAAGCGGGGATCCTATGGCTACACCTTC,CASKRGSYGYTF,TRBJ1-2,TRBV6-1,12,-,-
TGTGCCAGCAGCGTCGGGGGGACCTACAATGAGCAGTTCTTC,CASSVGGTYNEQFF,TRBJ2-1,TRBV9,14,-,TRBD2
TGTGCCAGCAGCTTACAGGGGGTAAATCAGCCCCAGCATTTT,CASSLQGVNQPQHF,TRBJ1-5,TRBV5-6,14,-,TRBD1